Below are 5 T cell receptor beta chains sequenced from a single sample in a study of blood T cell repertoires in COVID-19. Assay: immunoSEQ multiplex PCR; the TCRdb copy retains only in-frame clones and omits some. The sample lists roughly 100,000 clones, 81% occurring once. The sample was peripheral blood. The receptors derive from a man of 80 years or more with acute or convalescent COVID-19.

The chain employs TRBV7-2 and TRBJ1-1; 10 bases are a match to TRBD1. There are 14 residues in the CDR3. V dropped 5 bases and J dropped 4; count of bases not matched to a gene: 4. CDR1 is SGHTA, CDR2 FQGNSA, per germline. The CDR3 loop is CASSQDRGGTEAFF. CDR3 sequence (DNA): TGTGCCAGCAGCCAGGACAGGGGGGGCACTGAAGCTTTCTTT.

This sequence joins TRBV14 and TRBJ1-1; 7 positions agree with TRBD1. The junction had 8 bases not matched to a gene; V was cut back by 0 bases and J by 10 bases. This CDR3 is 14 amino acids long. Germline V gene data show CDR1 as SGHDN and CDR2 as FVKESK. CDR3 sequence: CASSQDRTTGAAFF. The CDR3 DNA follows: TGTGCCAGCAGCCAAGATAGAACTACAGGGGCAGCTTTCTTT. The full variable domain, its missing parts supplied by reference TRBV14 and TRBJ1-1, is EAGVTQFPSHSVIEKGQTVTLRCDPISGHDNLYWYRRVMGKEIKFLLHFVKESKQDESGMPNNRFLAERTGGTYSTLKVQPAELEDSGVYFCASSQDRTTGAAFFGQGTRLTVV.

This chain connects TRBV27 to TRBJ2-7; D may be TRBD1 (5 bases). With 3 bases removed from V and 4 bases from J, the gap between germline ends came to 10 bases. The CDR3 consists of 13 residues. Germline V gene sequence: CDR1 MNHEY, CDR2 SMNVEV (reference sequence). CDR3 sequence: CASSLAGPYEQYF. The CDR3, as DNA: TGTGCCAGCAGTTTGGCAGGGCCGTACGAGCAGTACTTC.

This chain links TRBV19 with TRBJ2-7; the match to TRBD1 covers 11 bases. CDR3 length: 14 residues. CDR1 LNHDA and CDR2 SQIVND come from the germline V gene (reference sequence). V trimming: 8 bases; J trimming: 3 bases; junction bases outside the gene matches: 6. CDR3 sequence reads: CASGQGANDYEQYF. In DNA form, the CDR3 reads TGTGCCAGTGGACAGGGGGCGAACGACTACGAGCAGTACTTC.

The chain uses TRBV7-2 and TRBJ2-7; D unresolved. Germline V lookup: CDR1 SGHTA, CDR2 FQGNSA. This CDR3 comprises 14 residues. V gave up 5 bases and J gave up 0 bases, with 11 bases separating them. As DNA, the CDR3 is TGTGCCAGCAGCCTCAGGTTAACCTCCTACGAGCAGTACTTC. It codes for CASSLRLTSYEQYF.